This T cell receptor (beta chain) was retrieved from a study of T cell changes during pregnancy in multiple sclerosis. This clone was seen a single time. Libraries were prepared by immunoSEQ multiplex PCR; TCRdb keeps only in-frame clonotypes and omits some of them. Of 79,000 or so clones in the sample, approximately 91% are singletons; the top ten hold about 3.5%. The V segment lost 2 bases and the J segment 4 bases; nucleotides outside the gene matches: 4. This CDR3 comprises 17 residues. Per germline, CDR1 SNHLY and CDR2 FYNNEI. The rearrangement joins TRBV2 to TRBJ2-1, with 14 bases matching TRBD2. The sequence came from a female donor with multiple sclerosis, enrolled in a pregnancy study. The specimen comprised peripheral blood, sampled before pregnancy. The CDR3, as DNA: TGTGCCAGCAGTGAAAGGGGGACTAGCGGGGGTTACAATGAGCAGTTCTTC. This codes for CASSERGTSGGYNEQFF.